The source of this T cell receptor (beta chain) is a study of T cell responses to AZD1222 COVID-19 vaccine. Study outcomes and limitations: Baseline serostatus was positive in only six AZD1222 recipients.

CDR1 MNHEY and CDR2 SVGAGI come from the germline V gene. This CDR3 contains 13 residues. The V end was cut by 6 bases, the J end by 5 bases, with 13 bases between. Turning to this clone: What it recognizes is unknown.

Method: immunoSEQ multiplex PCR; TCRdb's copy keeps in-frame clones and lacks some. The data hold about 93,000 clones, with approximately 89% observed a single time. This chain joins TRBV6-5 and TRBJ2-5; D perhaps matches TRBD2 (6 bases). This sequence was found in an adult in good health. Source: peripheral blood, taken on day 0 of AZD1222 vaccination. In nucleotides, the CDR3 is TGTGCCAGCAGATCCGGGGGAGGTGAGACCCAGTACTTC. Translated: CASRSGGGETQYF.